This T cell receptor (beta chain) stems from a study of blood T cell repertoires in COVID-19. Clones were sequenced by immunoSEQ multiplex PCR, and TCRdb holds only the in-frame ones, with some missing. The table has 410,000 or so clones, 80% to 90% seen once; the top ten hold 1.4% to 1.5%. V lost 4 bases to trimming and J lost 5 bases, with 15 bases between them. Germline V gene data show CDR1 as SGHVS and CDR2 as FQNEAQ. The length of the CDR3 is 15 residues. The genes are TRBV7-8 and TRBJ1-5; possible D gene TRBD1, 6 bases. The source of this sequence is a woman in her thirties with active or convalescent COVID-19. Source material: peripheral blood. CDR3 protein: CASSSHQGPDQPQHF. The CDR3 bases are TGTGCCAGCAGCTCCCATCAGGGGCCTGATCAGCCCCAGCATTTT.